The 2 T cell receptor beta chains below were found in one sample sequenced in a study of identical twins. TCRdb re-analysed the 5' RACE reads in MiXCR, keeping a single row per CDR3 protein. The data show fewer than 250,000 distinct CDR3 sequences, 6% to 9% seen once. These same records also appear under a second study, on yellow fever vaccine responses in identical twins.

The material sequenced was memory (CD45RO+) T cells sorted from blood. The receptors come from a young woman in good health.

This chain connects TRBV7-3 to TRBJ2-6; 8 nucleotides align to TRBD2. Germline CDR1 SGHTA, CDR2 FQGTGA. The V segment lost 5 bases and the J segment 0 bases; nucleotides outside the gene matches: 12. The CDR3 totals 19 residues. In DNA, the CDR3 is TGTGCCAGCAGCCGAAGGTCGGGGGGGGCTAGCTCTGGGGCCAACGTCCTGACTTTC. Amino acid sequence: CASSRRSGGASSGANVLTF.

In its sample, this clonotype was seen many times. The chain has TRBV5-1 and TRBJ2-7; D is perhaps TRBD2 (5 bases). The V gene's germline CDR1 is SGHRS and CDR2 YFSETQ. Between the trimmed V and J ends, which lost 0 bases and 1 base, there was a span of 14 bases. The CDR3 extends over 16 amino acids. Here the CDR3 DNA reads TGCGCCAGCAGCTTGGACCCCGGGGTGGGATCCTACGAGCAGTACTTC. Protein: CASSLDPGVGSYEQYF.